Below are 30 T cell receptor beta chains sequenced from a single sample in a study of blood T cell repertoires in COVID-19. TCRdb keeps only in-frame clones here, not all; method: immunoSEQ multiplex PCR. This table holds under 400,000 clones, around 87% found once. Input material: PBMCs or T cells enriched from blood (not recorded which). The receptors were sampled from a man in his forties in a cohort exposed to, infected with or recovered from COVID-19 (not recorded which).

This sequence joins TRBV15 and TRBJ1-2; a weak D match, TRBD1 (6 bases). The ends were cut back, 5 bases at V and 9 bases at J, with 19 bases in the middle. This CDR3 has 14 amino acids. CDR1 LNHNV and CDR2 YYDKDF come from the germline V gene (reference sequence). As DNA, the CDR3 is TGTGCCACCAGCCCACCGGGGGGGGCGCATCGCTACACCTTC. Translation gives CATSPPGGAHRYTF.

As regards this clone: The sample carries other DNA sequences with the same CDR3. The chain uses TRBV5-1 and TRBJ1-6, with D maybe TRBD1 (5 bases). With 4 bases removed from V and 0 bases from J, the gap between germline ends came to 8 bases. Per germline, CDR1 SGHRS and CDR2 YFSETQ. This CDR3 is 15 amino acids long. The CDR3 sequence is CASSQGGSYNSPLHF. CDR3 nucleotide sequence: TGCGCCAGCAGCCAGGGAGGCTCCTATAATTCACCCCTCCACTTT.

A single count supports this clone. J is TRBJ1-3 and V is TRBV19, with a possible D match to TRBD1 (6 bases). The germline CDR1 and CDR2 sequences are LNHDA and SQIVND (reference sequence). The V gene lost 7 bases and the J gene lost 5 bases, with 18 bases spanning the gap. The CDR3 extends over 15 amino acids. The CDR3 DNA reads as TGTGCCAGTACCACCAGGGGAGGGACCCGAAACACCATATATTTT. Encoded protein: CASTTRGGTRNTIYF. Filled out from reference TRBV19 and TRBJ1-3, the complete variable domain reads DGGITQSPKYLFRKEGQNVTLSCEQNLNHDAMYWYRQDPGQGLRLIYYSQIVNDFQKGDIAEGYSVSREKKESFPLTVTSAQKNPTAFYLCASTTRGGTRNTIYFGEGSWLTVV.

The chain is built from TRBV7-9 and TRBJ2-5; D remains unclear. Germline V CDR1 and CDR2: SEHNR, FQNEAQ (reference sequence). The length of the CDR3 is 14 residues. The V end was cut by 1 base, the J end by 2 bases, with 8 bases between. As DNA, the CDR3 is TGTGCCAGCAGCTTAGATACTCTTCAAGAGACCCAGTACTTC. Its translation: CASSLDTLQETQYF.

The CDR3 here is CASSPALAGGRGEQFF. The CDR3 DNA is TGTGCCAGCTCACCAGCGCTAGCGGGAGGGAGGGGTGAGCAGTTCTTC. The V and J genes are TRBV18 and TRBJ2-1; 12 nucleotides align to TRBD2. Germline trimming cut 2 bases from V and 9 bases from J; bases unmatched to any gene: 8. CDR1 KGHSH and CDR2 LQKENI come from the germline V gene. This CDR3 is 16 amino acids long.

This chain joins TRBV27 and TRBJ1-6; 10 bases are a match to TRBD1. V was pared by 6 bases and J by 10 bases, with 12 bases of the junction left unmatched. The CDR3 totals 16 residues. The germline V gene encodes CDR1 MNHEY and CDR2 SMNVEV (reference sequence). CDR3 sequence: CASSLNWGTGVSPLHF. In nucleotides, the CDR3 is TGTGCCAGCAGCCTAAACTGGGGGACAGGGGTCTCACCCCTCCACTTT.

The V gene is TRBV18, the J gene TRBJ2-3, with 8 bases fitting TRBD1. Germline V gene sequence: CDR1 KGHSH, CDR2 LQKENI. The CDR3 length is 18 residues. With 6 bases clipped from V and 0 bases from J, the junction kept 14 bases outside the gene matches. The CDR3 spells CASSSNRDRPSSTDTQYF. As DNA, the CDR3 is TGTGCCAGCTCCTCGAACCGGGACAGGCCATCTAGCACAGATACGCAGTATTTT.

The V call is TRBV9, the J call TRBJ1-5; 7 positions match TRBD1. In germline, CDR1 is SGDLS, CDR2 YYNGEE. This CDR3 region has 15 residues. J was trimmed by 5 bases and V by 2 bases; bases with no gene match: 7. CDR3 DNA: TGTGCCAGCAGCGTGGGGCAGGGGGGAGATCAGCCCCAGCATTTT. Encoded protein: CASSVGQGGDQPQHF.

J is TRBJ1-1 and V is TRBV2; 8 bases align to TRBD1. The germline gives CDR1 SNHLY, CDR2 FYNNEI. This CDR3 has 13 residues. J lost 7 bases, V lost 8 bases, and 9 bases had no gene match. The CDR3 is CASGSDRAGEAFF. CDR3 DNA: TGTGCCAGCGGCTCGGACAGGGCTGGTGAAGCTTTCTTT.

The chain uses TRBV7-9 and TRBJ2-7, with TRBD2 matching 14 bases. Germline lookup yields CDR1 SEHNR and CDR2 FQNEAQ (reference sequence). CDR3 length equals 16 residues. Losses at the gene ends were 5 bases for V and 7 bases for J; bases not matched to a gene: 10. This chain's CDR3 is CASSHPGLAGGGEQYF. The CDR3 region has the DNA TGTGCCAGCAGCCACCCCGGACTAGCGGGAGGAGGGGAGCAGTACTTC.

The gene calls are TRBV6-5 and TRBJ1-2, with TRBD1 as a possible D gene (5 bases). Trimming removed 1 base from V and 0 bases from J, with 6 bases in between. The CDR3 has 14 residues. CDR1 MNHEY and CDR2 SVGAGI come from the germline V gene. The CDR3 is CASSYWGSNYGYTF. The CDR3 nucleotides are TGTGCCAGCAGTTACTGGGGCTCTAACTATGGCTACACCTTC.

The V gene is TRBV18, the J gene TRBJ2-2; 9 nucleotides match TRBD2. The CDR3 consists of 16 residues. The V gene end was trimmed by 4 bases and the J gene end by 5 bases; junction bases not matched to a gene: 8. Per the germline V gene, CDR1 is KGHSH and CDR2 is LQKENI. In DNA, the CDR3 is TGTGCCAGCTCACTACTCGCTAGCGGGACTACCGGGGAGCTGTTTTTT. It encodes CASSLLASGTTGELFF.

This clone appeared once. The rearrangement links TRBV28 to TRBJ1-5; no clear D. The CDR3 is made up of 16 amino acids. The germline CDR1 and CDR2 sequences are MDHEN and SYDVKM. Deletions cut 7 bases from V and 0 bases from J, with 16 bases between. This CDR3 reads CASKAPGQYSNQPQHF. The CDR3 region has the DNA TGTGCCAGCAAGGCGCCTGGGCAGTATAGCAATCAGCCCCAGCATTTT.

The V gene is TRBV3-1 (or the pseudogene TRBV3-2), the J gene TRBJ2-7; unclear D gene. CDR1 and CDR2 from the germline V gene are LGHDT and YNNKEL (reference sequence). V was cut by 3 bases and J by 0 bases, with 9 bases left in between. This CDR3 contains 14 residues. CDR3 in amino acids: CASSHGPASYEQYF. The CDR3 bases are TGTGCCAGCAGCCATGGGCCGGCCTCCTACGAGCAGTACTTC.

There are a few counts of this clone. This chain uses TRBV7-8 with TRBJ2-5; TRBD2 is a possible D gene (6 bases). From germline, CDR1 is SGHVS and CDR2 FQNEAQ. CDR3 length equals 13 residues. V lost 4 bases to trimming and J lost 4 bases, with 10 bases between them. In nucleotides, the CDR3 is TGTGCCAGCAGCTCAAGACTAGGAGAGACCCAGTACTTC. This encodes CASSSRLGETQYF.

The chain couples TRBV2 to TRBJ2-7; D gene unclear. V shed 2 bases and J shed 6 bases, with 14 bases lying between them. The CDR3 has 14 amino acids. Germline V gives CDR1 SNHLY, CDR2 FYNNEI. CDR3 nucleotides: TGTGCCAGCAGTGAAATCGACATATTACGCGAGCAGTACTTC. Its protein product is CASSEIDILREQYF.

The chain recombines TRBV20-1 with TRBJ1-6; 8 bases are shared with TRBD1. The CDR3 is made up of 18 amino acids. Trimming at V came to 3 bases and at J to 0 bases, leaving 10 bases not matched to a gene. Germline-derived CDR1 and CDR2 are DFQATT and SNEGSKA (reference sequence). The CDR3 region has the DNA TGCAGTGCTAGTAGTGGCAGGGGGCTCGGCTCCTATAATTCACCCCTCCACTTT. It translates to CSASSGRGLGSYNSPLHF.

The chain links TRBV5-1 to TRBJ2-3, with D possibly being TRBD2 (5 bases). Trimming shortened V by 0 bases and J by 3 bases, and 11 bases separated the two germline ends. Germline V gives CDR1 SGHRS, CDR2 YFSETQ. The CDR3 is made up of 15 amino acids. CDR3 in amino acids: CASSLAELATDTQYF. Here the CDR3 DNA reads TGCGCCAGCAGCTTGGCCGAGCTAGCTACAGATACGCAGTATTTT.

This clone was seen only a few times. The gene calls are TRBV6-1 and TRBJ1-1, with 7 bases matching TRBD1. Germline values: CDR1 MNHNS, CDR2 SASEGT. The V segment lost 0 bases and the J segment 5 bases; nucleotides outside the gene matches: 6. This CDR3 has 15 amino acids. This chain's CDR3 is CASSEATGRITEAFF. CDR3 sequence (DNA): TGTGCCAGCAGTGAAGCGACAGGGAGAATAACTGAAGCTTTCTTT.

The chain links TRBV19 to TRBJ1-2; TRBD1 might be the D (6 bases). Trimming cost V 5 bases and J 4 bases, with 17 bases left between them. CDR1 and CDR2 (germline): LNHDA, SQIVND (reference sequence). The CDR3 contains 15 residues. The DNA for the CDR3 is TGTGCCAGTAGTGCGATCGGGGGGGCAAGCTATGGCTACACCTTC. This translates into CASSAIGGASYGYTF.

This chain links TRBV19 with TRBJ1-5; TRBD1 agrees at 8 bases. CDR1 and CDR2 from the germline V gene are LNHDA and SQIVND (reference sequence). V was clipped by 2 bases and J by 0 bases; unmatched bases: 9. The CDR3 consists of 18 residues. CDR3 region: CASSITGGQKYSNQPQHF. The CDR3 DNA follows: TGTGCCAGTAGTATAACAGGGGGTCAAAAATATAGCAATCAGCCCCAGCATTTT.

The V and J genes are TRBV18 and TRBJ1-5; D might be TRBD1 (6 bases). The CDR3 loop spans 17 amino acids. Germline V gene sequence: CDR1 KGHSH, CDR2 LQKENI. Trimming cost V 0 bases and J 4 bases, with 16 bases left between them. The CDR3 here is CASSPPQGEGANQPQHF. CDR3 DNA: TGTGCCAGCTCACCACCACAGGGCGAAGGAGCTAATCAGCCCCAGCATTTT.

The chain is built from TRBV28 and TRBJ2-7; 7 nucleotides align to TRBD2. The J segment lost 4 bases and the V segment lost 5 bases, leaving 17 bases of the junction unmatched. The CDR3 runs 17 residues. CDR1 is MDHEN and CDR2 is SYDVKM in the germline V gene. The CDR3 reads CASSNRDWEGIGYEQYF. The CDR3 DNA follows: TGTGCCAGCAGTAACCGGGACTGGGAGGGTATTGGATACGAGCAGTACTTC.

This clone was picked up one time. The chain recombines TRBV15 with TRBJ1-2, with 9 bases identical to TRBD1. Trimming at V came to 9 bases and at J to 8 bases, leaving 16 bases not matched to a gene. CDR1 and CDR2 (germline): LNHNV, YYDKDF (reference sequence). The CDR3 is 15 amino acids. CDR3 amino acids: CATAPGQGHLDGYTF. Here the CDR3 DNA reads TGTGCCACAGCTCCGGGACAGGGCCATCTCGACGGCTACACCTTC.

The gene calls are TRBV3-1 (or the pseudogene TRBV3-2) and TRBJ2-1; 7 positions match TRBD1. The length of the CDR3 is 15 residues. V trimming: 2 bases; J trimming: 4 bases; junction bases outside the gene matches: 5. Germline lookup yields CDR1 LGHDT and CDR2 YNNKEL (reference sequence). The DNA of the CDR3 is TGTGCCAGCAGCCAACAGGGGGAGAGATACAATGAGCAGTTCTTC. Amino acids: CASSQQGERYNEQFF.

The gene calls are TRBV5-1 and TRBJ1-1; TRBD1 is a possible D gene (6 bases). The germline V and J ends were trimmed by 4 bases and 4 bases, with 17 bases remaining between them. Germline V gives CDR1 SGHRS, CDR2 YFSETQ. The CDR3 length is 15 residues. CDR3 loop: CASSTTAGVGTEAFF. For the CDR3, the DNA is TGCGCCAGCAGCACTACTGCAGGGGTCGGCACTGAAGCTTTCTTT.

CDR3: CASGTIAGVEQFF. The CDR3 DNA reads as TGTGCCTCCGGGACTATCGCGGGAGTAGAGCAGTTCTTC. The chain combines TRBV11-3 with TRBJ2-1, with 7 bases aligning to TRBD2. CDR3 length: 13 residues. From germline, CDR1 is SGHNT and CDR2 YENEEA. Trimming at V came to 11 bases and at J to 10 bases, leaving 14 bases not matched to a gene.

V gene TRBV7-2 combines with J gene TRBJ2-5; D uncertain. The CDR3 is made up of 14 amino acids. Germline V gene lookup returns CDR1 SGHTA and CDR2 FQGNSA. Deletions cut 1 base from V and 5 bases from J, with 11 bases between. CDR3 protein: CASSLGYPTETQYF. The DNA of the CDR3 is TGTGCCAGCAGCTTAGGGTACCCCACTGAGACCCAGTACTTC. The complete variable domain, with remaining parts taken from reference TRBV7-2 and TRBJ2-5, reads GAGVSQSPSNKVTEKGKDVELRCDPISGHTALYWYRQSLGQGLEFLIYFQGNSAPDKSGLPSDRFSAERTGGSVSTLTIQRTQQEDSAVYLCASSLGYPTETQYFGPGTRLLVL.

This chain joins TRBV28 and TRBJ2-7, with TRBD1 as a possible D gene (6 bases). CDR1 MDHEN and CDR2 SYDVKM come from the germline V gene. Trimming pared 9 bases from V and 2 bases from J, leaving 17 bases between. CDR3 length: 14 residues. The CDR3 loop is CASLQGPSTYEQYF. CDR3 nucleotides: TGTGCCAGTCTACAGGGCCCATCTACCTACGAGCAGTACTTC.

The chain joins TRBV7-2 to TRBJ2-1; D gene ambiguous. The CDR3 contains 13 residues. Per the germline V gene, CDR1 is SGHTA and CDR2 is FQGNSA. V lost 5 bases and J lost 5, with 10 bases in between. The CDR3 sequence: CASSLQRDNEQFF. CDR3 sequence (DNA): TGTGCCAGCAGCCTTCAACGCGACAATGAGCAGTTCTTC.